This T cell receptor beta chain was found in a study of T cell responses to AZD1222 COVID-19 vaccine. Study-level findings and limits: Spike-specific TCR depth and breadth grew after two AZD1222 doses.

Only in-frame clones appear in the TCRdb table, and some are missing; sequencing was by immunoSEQ multiplex PCR. Of about 150,000 clones in the sample, under 95% were seen once. Details on this clone: Its antigen remains unknown.

CDR1 is SGHTA and CDR2 is FQGTGA in the germline V gene. V lost 0 bases and J lost 10, with 7 bases in between. This CDR3 spans 12 amino acids. V usage is TRBV7-3 and J usage is TRBJ2-1; D unclear. Here the sequenced sample was peripheral blood, taken on day 0 of AZD1222 vaccination. The receptor comes from an adult in good health. CDR3 sequence: CASSLTVGEQFF. CDR3 nucleotide sequence: TGTGCCAGCAGCTTAACTGTAGGAGAGCAGTTCTTC.